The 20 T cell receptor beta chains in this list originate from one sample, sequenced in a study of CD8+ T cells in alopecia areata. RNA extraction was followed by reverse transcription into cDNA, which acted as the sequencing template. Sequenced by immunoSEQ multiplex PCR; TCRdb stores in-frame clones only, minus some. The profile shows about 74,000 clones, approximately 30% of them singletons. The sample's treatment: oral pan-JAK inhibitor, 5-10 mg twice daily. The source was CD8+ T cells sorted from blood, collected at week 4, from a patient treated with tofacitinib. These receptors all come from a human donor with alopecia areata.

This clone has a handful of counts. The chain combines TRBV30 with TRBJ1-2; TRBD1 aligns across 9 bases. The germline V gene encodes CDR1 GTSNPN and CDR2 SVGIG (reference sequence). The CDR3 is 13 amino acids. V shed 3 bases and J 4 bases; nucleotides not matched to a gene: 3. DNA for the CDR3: TGTGCCTGGAGCTACAGGGGGCCCTATGGCTACACCTTC. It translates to CAWSYRGPYGYTF.

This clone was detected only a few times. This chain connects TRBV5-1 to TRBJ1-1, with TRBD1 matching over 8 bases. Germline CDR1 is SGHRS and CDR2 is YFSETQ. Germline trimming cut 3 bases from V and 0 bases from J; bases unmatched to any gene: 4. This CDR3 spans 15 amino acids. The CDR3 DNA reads TGCGCCAGCAGCTCCGGGACAGGCATGAACACTGAAGCTTTCTTT. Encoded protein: CASSSGTGMNTEAFF.

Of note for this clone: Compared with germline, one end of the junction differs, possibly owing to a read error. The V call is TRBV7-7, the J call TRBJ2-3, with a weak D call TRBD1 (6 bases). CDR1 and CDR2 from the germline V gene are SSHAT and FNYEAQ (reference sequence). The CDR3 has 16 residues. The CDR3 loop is CASSSGTMPFTDTQYF. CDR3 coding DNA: TGTGCTAGCAGCTCCGGGACAATGCCGTTCACAGATACGCAGTATTTT.

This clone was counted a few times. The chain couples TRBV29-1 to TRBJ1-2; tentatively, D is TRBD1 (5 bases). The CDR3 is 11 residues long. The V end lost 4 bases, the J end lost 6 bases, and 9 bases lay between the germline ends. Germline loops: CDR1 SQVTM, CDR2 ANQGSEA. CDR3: CSVGQDNGYTF. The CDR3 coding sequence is TGCAGCGTTGGCCAGGACAATGGCTACACCTTC.

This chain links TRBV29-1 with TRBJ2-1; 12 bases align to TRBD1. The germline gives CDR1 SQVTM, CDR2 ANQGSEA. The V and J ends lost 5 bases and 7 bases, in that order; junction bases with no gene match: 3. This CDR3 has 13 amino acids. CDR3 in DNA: TGCAGCGTTTCGGGACAGGGGGCTAATGAGCAGTTCTTC. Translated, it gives CSVSGQGANEQFF.

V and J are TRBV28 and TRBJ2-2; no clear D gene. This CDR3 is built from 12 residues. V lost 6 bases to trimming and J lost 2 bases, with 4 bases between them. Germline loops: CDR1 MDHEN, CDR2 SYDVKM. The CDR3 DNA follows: TGTGCCAGCAGCCGAAACACCGGGGAGCTGTTTTTT. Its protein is CASSRNTGELFF.

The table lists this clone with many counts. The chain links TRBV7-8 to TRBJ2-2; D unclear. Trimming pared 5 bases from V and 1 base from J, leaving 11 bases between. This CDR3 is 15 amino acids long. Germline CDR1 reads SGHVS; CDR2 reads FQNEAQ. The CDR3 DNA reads TGTGCCAGCAGCGCCATACAATGGAACACCGGGGAGCTGTTTTTT. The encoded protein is CASSAIQWNTGELFF.

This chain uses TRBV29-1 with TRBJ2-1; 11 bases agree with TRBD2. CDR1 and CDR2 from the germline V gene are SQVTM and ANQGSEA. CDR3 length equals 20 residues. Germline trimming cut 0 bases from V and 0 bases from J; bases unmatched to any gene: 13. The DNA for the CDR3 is TGCAGCGTTGAAGATCTCCCTAGCGGGAGGACTCAAACCTCCTACAATGAGCAGTTCTTC. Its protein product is CSVEDLPSGRTQTSYNEQFF.

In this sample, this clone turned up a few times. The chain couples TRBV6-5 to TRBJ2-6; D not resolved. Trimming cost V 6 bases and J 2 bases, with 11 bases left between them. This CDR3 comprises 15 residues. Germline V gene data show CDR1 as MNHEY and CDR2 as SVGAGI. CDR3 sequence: CASSIVGPGANVLTF. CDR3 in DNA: TGTGCCAGCAGCATCGTGGGTCCTGGGGCCAACGTCCTGACTTTC.

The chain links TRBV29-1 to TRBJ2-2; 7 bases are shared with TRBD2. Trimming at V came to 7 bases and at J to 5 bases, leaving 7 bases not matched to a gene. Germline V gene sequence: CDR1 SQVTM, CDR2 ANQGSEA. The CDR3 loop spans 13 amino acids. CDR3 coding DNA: TGCAGCGCCGTGGGGGGGTATACCGGGGAGCTGTTTTTT. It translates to CSAVGGYTGELFF.

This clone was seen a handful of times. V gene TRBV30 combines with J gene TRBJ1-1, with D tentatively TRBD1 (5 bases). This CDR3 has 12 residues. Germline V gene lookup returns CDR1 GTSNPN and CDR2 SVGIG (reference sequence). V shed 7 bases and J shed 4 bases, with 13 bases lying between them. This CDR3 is CASRDESTEAFF. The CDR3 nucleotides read TGTGCCTCCCGGGACGAGAGCACTGAAGCTTTCTTT.

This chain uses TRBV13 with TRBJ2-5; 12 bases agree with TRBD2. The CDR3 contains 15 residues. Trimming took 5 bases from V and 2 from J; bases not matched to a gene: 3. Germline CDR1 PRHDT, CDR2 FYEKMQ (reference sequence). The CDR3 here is CASSVTSGGQETQYF. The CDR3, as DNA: TGTGCCAGCAGCGTGACTAGCGGGGGACAAGAGACCCAGTACTTC.

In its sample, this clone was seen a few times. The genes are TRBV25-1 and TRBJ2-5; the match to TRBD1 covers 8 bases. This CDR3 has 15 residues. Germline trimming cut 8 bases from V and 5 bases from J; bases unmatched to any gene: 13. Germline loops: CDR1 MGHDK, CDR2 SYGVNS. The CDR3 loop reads CASPLVTGVGETQYF. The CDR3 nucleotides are TGTGCCAGCCCGCTTGTGACAGGGGTTGGGGAGACCCAGTACTTC.

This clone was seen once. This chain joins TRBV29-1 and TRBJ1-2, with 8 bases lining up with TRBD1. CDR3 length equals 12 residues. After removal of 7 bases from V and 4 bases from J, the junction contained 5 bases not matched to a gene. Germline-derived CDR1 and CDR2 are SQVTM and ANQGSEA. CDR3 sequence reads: CSAPDRGYGYTF. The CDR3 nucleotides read TGCAGCGCTCCCGACAGGGGCTATGGCTACACCTTC.

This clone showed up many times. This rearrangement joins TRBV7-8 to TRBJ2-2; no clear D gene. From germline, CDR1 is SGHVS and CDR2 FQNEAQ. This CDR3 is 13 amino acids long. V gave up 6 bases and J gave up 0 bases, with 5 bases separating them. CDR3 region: CASRPPNTGELFF. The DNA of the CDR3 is TGTGCCAGCAGACCCCCGAACACCGGGGAGCTGTTTTTT.

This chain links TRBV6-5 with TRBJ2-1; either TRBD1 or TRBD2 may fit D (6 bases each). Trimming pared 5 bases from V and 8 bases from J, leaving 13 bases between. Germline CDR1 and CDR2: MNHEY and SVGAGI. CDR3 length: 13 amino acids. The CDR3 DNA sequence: TGTGCCAGCAGTCCGGGGGCACGGGATGAGCAGTTCTTC. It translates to CASSPGARDEQFF.

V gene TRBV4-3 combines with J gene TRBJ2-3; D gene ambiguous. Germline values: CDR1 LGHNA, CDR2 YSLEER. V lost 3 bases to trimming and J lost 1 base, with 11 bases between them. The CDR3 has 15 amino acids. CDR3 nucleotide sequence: TGCGCCAGCAGCCACGCGGATACTCGCACAGATACGCAGTATTTT. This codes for CASSHADTRTDTQYF.

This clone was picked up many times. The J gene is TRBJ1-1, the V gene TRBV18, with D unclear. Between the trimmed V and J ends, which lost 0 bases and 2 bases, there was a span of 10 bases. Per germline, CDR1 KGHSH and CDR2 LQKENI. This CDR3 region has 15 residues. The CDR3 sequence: CASSPPVGSNTEAFF. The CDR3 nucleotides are TGTGCCAGCTCACCACCGGTAGGCAGCAACACTGAAGCTTTCTTT.

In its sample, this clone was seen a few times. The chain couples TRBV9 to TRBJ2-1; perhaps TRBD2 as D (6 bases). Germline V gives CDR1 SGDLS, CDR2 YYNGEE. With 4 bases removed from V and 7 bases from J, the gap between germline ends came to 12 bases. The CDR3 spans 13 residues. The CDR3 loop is CASSTSAGNEQFF. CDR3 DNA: TGTGCCAGCAGCACGTCCGCGGGGAATGAGCAGTTCTTC. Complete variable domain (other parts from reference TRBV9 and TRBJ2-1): DSGVTQTPKHLITATGQRVTLRCSPRSGDLSVYWYQQSLDQGLQFLIQYYNGEERAKGNILERFSAQQFPDLHSELNLSSLELGDSALYFCASSTSAGNEQFFGPGTRLTVL.

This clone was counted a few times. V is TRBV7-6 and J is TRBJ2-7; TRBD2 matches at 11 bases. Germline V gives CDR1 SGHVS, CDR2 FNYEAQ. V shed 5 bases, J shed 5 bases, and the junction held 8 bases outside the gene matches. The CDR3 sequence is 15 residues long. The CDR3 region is CASSPGLAVLDEQYF. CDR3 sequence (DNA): TGTGCCAGCAGCCCGGGACTAGCGGTCCTAGACGAGCAGTACTTC. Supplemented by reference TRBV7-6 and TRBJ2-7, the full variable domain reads GAGVSQSPRYKVTKRGQDVALRCDPISGHVSLYWYRQALGQGPEFLTYFNYEAQQDKSGLPNDRFSAERPEGSISTLTIQRTEQRDSAMYRCASSPGLAVLDEQYFGPGTRLTVT.